The present entry profiles one T cell receptor (beta chain) with its context. At one end, the junction sequence differs from germline, possibly due to a read error. This record belongs to a study of blood T cell repertoires in COVID-19. Germline loops: CDR1 SGHAT, CDR2 FQNNGV. This CDR3 spans 14 amino acids. How the authors handled the data: Reference gene primer amplification in the assay estimated nucleated cell counts. The table came from immunoSEQ multiplex PCR; TCRdb's copy has only in-frame clones and leaves some out. Clone size and V and J calls were adopted from that table, with D and trimming inferred from the DNA. The repertoire includes about 360,000 clones, more than 75% of them detected once, and more than 0.85% sits in the top ten.

The V and J genes are TRBV11-2 and TRBJ1-4; D gene unclear. This receptor was identified in a human donor with acute or convalescent COVID-19. The donor label of this sample is uncertain. Sample: peripheral blood. DNA for the CDR3: TGTGCCAGCAGCTTGGGTCTCGGGAAACAAAATCTCTGCTTT. It translates to CASSLGLGKQNLCF.